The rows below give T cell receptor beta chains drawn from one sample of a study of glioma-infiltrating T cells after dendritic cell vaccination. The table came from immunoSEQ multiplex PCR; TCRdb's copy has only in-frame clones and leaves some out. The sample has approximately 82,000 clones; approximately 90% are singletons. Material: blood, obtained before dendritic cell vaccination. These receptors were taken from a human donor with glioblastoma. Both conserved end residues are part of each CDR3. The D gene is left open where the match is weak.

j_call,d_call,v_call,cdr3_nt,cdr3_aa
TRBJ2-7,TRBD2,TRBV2,TGTGCCAGCAGTGTTTCTAGCGGGACCTACGAGCAGTACTTC,CASSVSSGTYEQYF
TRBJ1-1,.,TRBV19,TGTGCCAGTAGTGCGGGGGCTCAAGGGGGGAACACTGAAGCTTTCTTT,CASSAGAQGGNTEAFF
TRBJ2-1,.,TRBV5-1,TGCGCCAGCAGCTTGGATCCTAGCAGCTCCTACAATGAGCAGTTCTTC,CASSLDPSSSYNEQFF
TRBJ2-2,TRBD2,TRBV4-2,TGTGCCAGCCGCGGGACTAGCGGGGACACCGGGGAGCTGTTTTTT,CASRGTSGDTGELFF
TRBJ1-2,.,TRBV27,TGTGCCAGCAGTTTATCGACTAGCGGTGGCTACACCTTC,CASSLSTSGGYTF
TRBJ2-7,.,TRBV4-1,TGCGCCAGCAGCCAAACTGCGACACTTAGCTACGAGCAGTACTTC,CASSQTATLSYEQYF
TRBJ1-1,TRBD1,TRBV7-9,TGTGCCAGCAGCTCGTGGACAGGGAACACTGAAGCTTTCTTT,CASSSWTGNTEAFF
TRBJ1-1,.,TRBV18,TGTGCCAGCTCACCACCCCGGAGCCCGAACACTGAAGCTTTCTTT,CASSPPRSPNTEAFF
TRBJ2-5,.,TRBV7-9,TGTGCCAGCAGCTTGGGGGCACAAGAGACCCAGTACTTC,CASSLGAQETQYF
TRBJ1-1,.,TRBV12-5,TGTGCTAGTGGTTTGGTACCCCAGGTCACTGAAGCTTTCTTT,CASGLVPQVTEAFF
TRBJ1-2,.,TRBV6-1,TGTGCCAGCAGTGAAGGGACTTATGGCTACACCTTC,CASSEGTYGYTF
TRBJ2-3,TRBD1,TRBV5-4,TGTGCCAGCAGCTTGGGACAGGGGGTTTTCACAGATACGCAGTATTTT,CASSLGQGVFTDTQYF
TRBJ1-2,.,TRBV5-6,TGTGCCAGCAGCTTGAATCAGGACTATATAAGGGGTATGAACGGCTACACCTTC,CASSLNQDYIRGMNGYTF
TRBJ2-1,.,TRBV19,TGTGCCAGTAGCAACGCAGGGAATGAGCAGTTCTTC,CASSNAGNEQFF
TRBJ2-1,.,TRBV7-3,TGTGCCAGCAGCTTGAGTCTGAACAATGAGCAGTTCTTC,CASSLSLNNEQFF
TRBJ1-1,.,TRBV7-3,TGTGCCAGCGGTACACAGAGGGACACTGAAGCTTTCTTT,CASGTQRDTEAFF
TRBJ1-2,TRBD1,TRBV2,TGTGCCAGCAGTGGGGACAGGAACCTCTATGGCTACACCTTC,CASSGDRNLYGYTF
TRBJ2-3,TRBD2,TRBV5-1,TGCGCCAGCAGCTGGGGGACTAGCGGGAGGGCTCCAAGGGATACGCAGTATTTT,CASSWGTSGRAPRDTQYF
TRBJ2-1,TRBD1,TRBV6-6,TGTGCCAGCAGATCCGGGACAGGGGGGAATGAGCAGTTCTTC,CASRSGTGGNEQFF
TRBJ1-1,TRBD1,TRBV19,TGTGCCAGTAGTGGGGACAGGGTAAAAGGGAACACTGAAGCTTTCTTT,CASSGDRVKGNTEAFF
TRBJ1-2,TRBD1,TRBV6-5,TGTGCCAGCAACAACCAGGGGGCCCTGTATGGCTACACCTTC,CASNNQGALYGYTF
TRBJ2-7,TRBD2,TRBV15,TGTGCCACCAGCAGAGTAAGCGGGAGCCCCTACGAGCAGTACTTC,CATSRVSGSPYEQYF
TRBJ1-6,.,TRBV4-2,TGTGCCAGCAGCCAAGAGGGCACAGGGTGGAATTCACCCCTCCACTTT,CASSQEGTGWNSPLHF
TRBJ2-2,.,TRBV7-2,TGTGCCAGCACGAGAGGGCTAGCGAGCGGCGGGGAGCTGTTTTTT,CASTRGLASGGELFF
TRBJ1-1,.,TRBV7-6,TGTGCCAGCAGCGCAGGGGTTAAGACTGAAGCTTTCTTT,CASSAGVKTEAFF
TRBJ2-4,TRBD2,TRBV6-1,TGTGCCAGCAGCCCACCCGGGGGGGCCAAAAACATTCAGTACTTC,CASSPPGGAKNIQYF
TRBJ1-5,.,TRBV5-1,TGCGCCAGCAGCTTGGGGCCCGAACAGCCCCAGCATTTT,CASSLGPEQPQHF
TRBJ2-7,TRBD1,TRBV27,TGTGCCAGCAGTTTATCGTGGGACAGGGGTTTAGGGGAGCAGTACTTC,CASSLSWDRGLGEQYF
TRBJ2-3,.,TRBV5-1,TGCGCCAGCAGCCTGGGGACGGACTCTAGCACAGATACGCAGTATTTT,CASSLGTDSSTDTQYF
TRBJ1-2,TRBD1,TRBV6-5,TGTGCCAGCAGAGGCCGGGACAGGGGTAGCTATGGCTACACCTTC,CASRGRDRGSYGYTF
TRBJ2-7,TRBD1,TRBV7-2,TGTGCCAGCAGCTTAACACGACAGGGGGCCTACGAGCAGTACTTC,CASSLTRQGAYEQYF